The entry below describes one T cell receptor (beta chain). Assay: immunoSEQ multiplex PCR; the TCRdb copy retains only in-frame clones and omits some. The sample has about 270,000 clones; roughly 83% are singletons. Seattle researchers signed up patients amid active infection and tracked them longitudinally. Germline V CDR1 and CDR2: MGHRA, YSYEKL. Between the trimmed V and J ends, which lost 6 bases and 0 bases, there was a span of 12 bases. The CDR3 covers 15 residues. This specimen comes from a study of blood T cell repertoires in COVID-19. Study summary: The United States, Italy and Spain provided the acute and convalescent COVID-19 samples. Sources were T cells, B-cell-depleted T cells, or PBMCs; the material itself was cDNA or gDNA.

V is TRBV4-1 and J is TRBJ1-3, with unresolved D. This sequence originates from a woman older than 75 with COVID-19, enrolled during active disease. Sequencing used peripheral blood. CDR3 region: CASRATPTSGNTIYF. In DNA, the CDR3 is TGCGCCAGCAGGGCGACACCCACCTCTGGAAACACCATATATTTT.